Listed below are T cell receptor beta chains from one sample, sequenced in a study of molecular identifiers for immune sequencing clone quantification. From the PCR reads, TCRdb called clonotypes with MiXCR, one entry per CDR3 protein. The data contain about 320,000 distinct CDR3 sequences, about 20% of them singletons. The sequenced sample was naive CD8+ T cells from blood, with Jurkat cell RNA spiked in. The source is a human donor in good health. Some libraries in this study had Jurkat cell RNA spiked in. CDR3s include the opening cysteine and the closing phenylalanine or tryptophan. The D gene is left open where the match is weak. Size is stated for part of the rows, as once, few or many counts, or as a class when the clone is expanded.

-	TRBV7-9	TRBJ2-2	TRBD2	CASSFAAGLAVQFGELFF	TGTGCCAGCAGCTTCGCAGCGGGACTAGCGGTGCAGTTCGGGGAGCTGTTTTTT
many	TRBV19	TRBJ2-7	-	CACAPGVSYEQYF	TGTGCCTGTGCCCCAGGCGTGTCCTACGAGCAGTACTTC
-	TRBV29-1	TRBJ2-3	-	CGVVSSSDTQYF	TGCGGCGTTGTATCTTCATCAGATACGCAGTATTTT
many	TRBV14	TRBJ1-1	TRBD1	CASSSRDRLPGTEAFF	TGTGCCAGCAGCTCCCGGGACAGGCTCCCGGGAACTGAAGCTTTCTTT
many	TRBV19	TRBJ1-2	-	CASSPRGSSSYTF	TGTGCCAGTAGTCCACGCGGTAGCAGCAGCTACACCTTC
many	TRBV4-1	TRBJ1-5	TRBD1	CASRQQDREGQPQHF	TGCGCCAGCAGACAACAAGACAGGGAGGGACAGCCCCAGCATTTT
many	TRBV29-1	TRBJ2-2	-	CSVEGLINTGELFF	TGCAGCGTTGAAGGACTGATAAACACCGGGGAGCTGTTTTTT
-	TRBV12-3/TRBV12-4	TRBJ2-1	-	CASRPDDRGSIDERFF	TGTGCCAGCAGACCCGACGACAGAGGCAGTATCGATGAGCGGTTCTTC
many	TRBV7-6	TRBJ2-3	-	CASSPWTETDTQYF	TGTGCCAGCAGCCCTTGGACCGAGACAGATACGCAGTATTTT
many	TRBV27	TRBJ1-5	-	CASRLSTGSHNQPQHF	TGTGCCAGCAGACTCTCCACGGGGAGTCACAATCAGCCCCAGCATTTT
many	TRBV28	TRBJ1-5	TRBD1	CASSRESRDREIAPPQHF	TGTGCCAGCAGTAGAGAATCCAGGGACAGGGAAATTGCCCCACCCCAGCATTTT
many	TRBV20-1	TRBJ2-4	-	CSAQTRNGAKNIQYF	TGCAGTGCCCAGACACGGAACGGGGCCAAAAACATTCAGTACTTC
-	TRBV5-5	TRBJ2-3	-	CASSHFFEGGTDTQYF	TGTGCCAGCAGCCACTTTTTCGAAGGGGGCACAGATACGCAGTATTTT
many	TRBV5-1	TRBJ2-3	TRBD2	CASSPGLAPSTDTQYF	TGCGCCAGCAGCCCAGGACTAGCACCTAGCACAGATACGCAGTATTTT
few	TRBV5-3	TRBJ2-7	-	CASSLPPMGDEQYF	TGTGCCAGCAGCTTACCGCCCATGGGCGACGAGCAGTACTTC
many	TRBV7-2	TRBJ2-4	-	CASSLPTVLAKNIQYF	TGTGCCAGCAGCTTACCGACGGTCCTAGCCAAAAACATTCAGTACTTC
many	TRBV6-1	TRBJ2-7	-	CASSPKVGFDEQYF	TGTGCCAGCAGCCCGAAGGTAGGGTTTGACGAGCAGTACTTC
many	TRBV5-1	TRBJ2-5	-	CASSLEEETQYF	TGCGCCAGCAGCTTGGAGGAAGAGACCCAGTACTTC
many	TRBV2	TRBJ2-1	TRBD2	CASSDTGTSFLRLSYNEQFF	TGTGCCAGCAGTGACACCGGGACTAGCTTTCTAAGACTCTCCTACAATGAGCAGTTCTTC
many	TRBV7-9	TRBJ1-1	-	CASSLVMDHEAFF	TGTGCCAGCAGCTTAGTGATGGACCATGAAGCTTTCTTT
-	TRBV10-2	TRBJ1-6	-	CASMVSGGLVSYNSPLHF	TGCGCCAGCATGGTTTCGGGCGGTTTGGTCTCCTATAATTCACCCCTCCACTTT
many	TRBV30	TRBJ2-7	-	CAWNGVGGEQYF	TGTGCCTGGAACGGGGTTGGGGGCGAGCAGTACTTC
many	TRBV12-3/TRBV12-4	TRBJ2-1	-	CASSPLVRGHNEQFF	TGTGCCAGCAGTCCCCTCGTCAGGGGACACAATGAGCAGTTCTTC
-	TRBV27	TRBJ2-1	-	CASSYLTENNEQLF	TGTGCCAGCAGTTACCTGACGGAGAACAATGAGCAGCTCTTC
many	TRBV5-4	TRBJ2-4	TRBD2	CASSLGGTSGSQNIQYF	TGTGCCAGCAGCTTGGGGGGGACTAGCGGAAGTCAAAACATTCAGTACTTC
many	TRBV7-9	TRBJ1-3	TRBD1	CASIGTGGRGNTIYF	TGTGCCAGCATCGGTACAGGGGGAAGAGGAAACACCATATATTTT
many	TRBV20-1	TRBJ2-7	-	CSAPRQDTTYEQYF	TGCAGTGCCCCCCGTCAAGATACAACCTACGAGCAGTACTTC
many	TRBV27	TRBJ2-1	-	CATLPPDRFYNEQFF	TGTGCCACCCTCCCTCCCGACAGGTTCTACAATGAGCAGTTCTTC
many	TRBV30	TRBJ1-1	-	CAWNLNTEAFF	TGTGCCTGGAACCTGAACACTGAAGCTTTCTTT
many	TRBV7-9	TRBJ1-5	-	CASSSTVQGGNQPQHF	TGTGCCAGCAGCTCCACGGTGCAGGGCGGCAATCAGCCCCAGCATTTT
many	TRBV5-5	TRBJ2-7	-	CASSLAMDPYEKYF	TGTGCCAGCAGCTTGGCCATGGACCCCTACGAGAAGTACTTC
many	TRBV12-3/TRBV12-4	TRBJ1-5	-	CASSLDGGRLNQPQHF	TGTGCCAGCAGTTTAGATGGGGGCCGCCTCAATCAGCCCCAGCATTTT
many	TRBV12-5	TRBJ2-1	-	CASGLAGQPWQFF	TGTGCTAGTGGTTTGGCAGGACAGCCTTGGCAGTTCTTC
few	TRBV4-3	TRBJ2-1	TRBD2	CASSQDPSGITNEQFF	TGCGCCAGCAGCCAGGACCCTAGCGGGATCACCAATGAGCAGTTCTTC
few	TRBV2	TRBJ2-3	TRBD1	CASIPQGEDTQYF	TGTGCCAGCATTCCTCAGGGGGAAGATACGCAGTATTTT
-	TRBV4-2	TRBJ2-7	-	CASSHEGLGEQYF	TGTGCCAGCAGCCACGAGGGTCTAGGGGAGCAGTACTTC
many	TRBV4-1	TRBJ1-2	-	CASSQDLGGAGYGYTF	TGCGCCAGCAGCCAAGATTTGGGGGGCGCTGGCTATGGCTACACCTTC
many	TRBV14	TRBJ2-5	-	CASSRDFQETQYF	TGTGCCAGCAGCCGGGATTTCCAAGAGACCCAGTACTTC
-	TRBV4-1	TRBJ2-7	-	CASSQVGSSHEQYF	TGCGCCAGCAGCCAAGTCGGGAGCTCCCACGAGCAGTACTTC
-	TRBV28	TRBJ2-7	-	CASSPRGPYGQYF	TGTGCCAGCAGCCCCAGGGGACCCTACGGGCAGTACTTC
-	TRBV6-2/TRBV6-3	TRBJ2-7	-	CASSSPGPENSYEQYF	TGTGCCAGCAGTTCCCCCGGGCCAGAGAACTCCTACGAGCAGTACTTC
many	TRBV20-1	TRBJ1-1	TRBD1	CSAWTGGTEAFF	TGCAGTGCGTGGACAGGGGGCACTGAAGCTTTCTTT
many	TRBV28	TRBJ1-6	-	CASTPGAGTRQYNSPLHF	TGTGCCAGCACCCCAGGGGCGGGGACACGGCAGTATAATTCACCCCTCCACTTT
many	TRBV5-6	TRBJ2-1	-	CASSWGAGLYEQFF	TGTGCCAGCAGCTGGGGGGCAGGGTTGTATGAGCAGTTCTTC
many	TRBV7-2	TRBJ2-1	-	CASSFRDRSYNEQFF	TGTGCCAGCAGCTTCCGAGACAGGTCCTACAATGAGCAGTTCTTC